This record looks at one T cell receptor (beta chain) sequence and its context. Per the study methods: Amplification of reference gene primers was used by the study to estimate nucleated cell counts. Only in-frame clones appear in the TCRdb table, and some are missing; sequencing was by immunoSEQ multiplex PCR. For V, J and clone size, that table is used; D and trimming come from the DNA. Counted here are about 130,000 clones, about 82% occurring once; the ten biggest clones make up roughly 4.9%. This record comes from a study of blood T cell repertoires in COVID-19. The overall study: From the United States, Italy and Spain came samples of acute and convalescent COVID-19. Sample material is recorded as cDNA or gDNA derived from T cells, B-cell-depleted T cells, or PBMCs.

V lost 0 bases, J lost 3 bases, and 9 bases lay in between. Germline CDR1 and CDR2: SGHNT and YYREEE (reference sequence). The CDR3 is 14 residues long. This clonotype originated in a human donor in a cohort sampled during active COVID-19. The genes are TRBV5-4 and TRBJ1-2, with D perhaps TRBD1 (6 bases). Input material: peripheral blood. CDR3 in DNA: TGTGCCAGCAGCTTGGGCAGGGGAGACTATGGCTACACCTTC. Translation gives CASSLGRGDYGYTF. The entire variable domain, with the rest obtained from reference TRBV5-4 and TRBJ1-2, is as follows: ETGVTQSPTHLIKTRGQQVTLRCSSQSGHNTVSWYQQALGQGPQFIFQYYREEENGRGNFPPRFSGLQFPNYSSELNVNALELDDSALYLCASSLGRGDYGYTFGSGTRLTVV.